The rows below give T cell receptor beta chains drawn from one sample of a study of shared clonotypes between healthy human individuals. The data were produced by immunoSEQ multiplex PCR, yet TCRdb's version contains in-frame clones alone and is incomplete. The repertoire holds roughly 2.4 million clones, with about 94% as singletons. Sequenced: naive CD4+ T cells sorted from blood. The receptors were gathered from a man younger than 35 in good health. CDR3s include the opening cysteine and the closing phenylalanine or tryptophan. Each record gives: D gene, clone size, V gene, J gene, CDR3 DNA, CDR3 protein. The D gene is left open where the match is weak. Clone size appears in some rows only: once, few, many, or a class for an expanded clone.

NA	NA	TRBV11-3	TRBJ2-1	TGTGCCAGCAGCTTAGGGGGGATCACCTACAATGAGCAGTTCTTC	CASSLGGITYNEQFF
TRBD2	once	TRBV29-1	TRBJ2-5	TGCAGCGTCCTCGGGGGGGAGACCCAGTACTTC	CSVLGGETQYF
NA	NA	TRBV6-5	TRBJ1-6	TGTGCCAGCAGTCCTCCGCTAGTAGATAATTCACCCCTCCACTTT	CASSPPLVDNSPLHF
NA	NA	TRBV30	TRBJ1-1	TGTGCCTCCTCTATCAGGGGATCTGAAGCTTTCTTT	CASSIRGSEAFF
NA	NA	TRBV7-2	TRBJ2-2	TGTGCCAGCAGCTCACCGGGCCGAGGGACCGGGGAGCTGTTTTTT	CASSSPGRGTGELFF
NA	NA	TRBV27	TRBJ1-5	TGTGCCAGCAGACTGTTTACCGGTCAGCCCCAGCATTTT	CASRLFTGQPQHF
TRBD1	NA	TRBV28	TRBJ1-1	TGTGCCAGCAGCCTGAGGACAGGGGGCGTTGGTGAAGCTTTCTTT	CASSLRTGGVGEAFF
NA	NA	TRBV10-3	TRBJ2-7	TGTGCCATCAGTGACACCCTTAGCTTCTCCTACGAGCAGTACTTC	CAISDTLSFSYEQYF
NA	NA	TRBV10-1	TRBJ2-7	TGCGCCAGCAGCCGGGACTTGTCCTACGAGCAGTACTTC	CASSRDLSYEQYF
TRBD1	NA	TRBV9	TRBJ1-1	TGTGCCAGCAGCGTAGTTGACAGGGAGTCCACTGAAGCTTTCTTT	CASSVVDRESTEAFF
NA	NA	TRBV19	TRBJ1-5	TGTGCCAGTAGTATAGTGGCGGTTAGCAATCAGCCCCAGCATTTT	CASSIVAVSNQPQHF
TRBD1	NA	TRBV7-3	TRBJ2-1	TGTGCCAGCAGCCCGGGACAGGGAACATACAATGAGCAGTTCTTC	CASSPGQGTYNEQFF
NA	NA	TRBV9	TRBJ2-6	TGTGCCAGCAGCGGCCAGGACTCTGGGGCCAACGTCCTGACTTTC	CASSGQDSGANVLTF
NA	NA	TRBV27	TRBJ2-7	TGTGCCAGCAGTTTATCTAGCGGATTCTACGAGCAGTACTTC	CASSLSSGFYEQYF
NA	NA	TRBV10-3	TRBJ2-7	TGTGCCATCAGTGGACAAGCCTACGAGCAGTACTTC	CAISGQAYEQYF
NA	NA	TRBV11-2	TRBJ2-7	TGTGCCAGCAGCTTTAGCGACACTGACTACGAGCAGTACTTC	CASSFSDTDYEQYF
TRBD1	NA	TRBV2	TRBJ2-1	TGTGCCAGCAGTGAAGATGGACAGGGGTATTACAATGAGCAGTTCTTC	CASSEDGQGYYNEQFF
NA	NA	TRBV11-2	TRBJ2-3	TGTGCCAGCAGTTTCACCCGCACAGATACGCAGTATTTT	CASSFTRTDTQYF
NA	NA	TRBV12-1	TRBJ1-1	TGTGCCAGCAGCTCCGAGGACCCGACTGAAGCTTTCTTT	CASSSEDPTEAFF
TRBD2	NA	TRBV19	TRBJ2-7	TGTGCCAGTAGTATCCGGGAGGGCACGTACGAGCAGTACTTC	CASSIREGTYEQYF
NA	NA	TRBV7-2	TRBJ2-7	TGTGCCAGCAGCTTAGGGCCCCCGATCTGGGAGCAGTACTTC	CASSLGPPIWEQYF
NA	NA	TRBV18	TRBJ1-1	TGTGCCAGCCGGATCTTGACTGAAGCTTTCTTT	CASRILTEAFF
NA	NA	TRBV5-6	TRBJ1-6	TGTGCCAGCAGCTTGGCAGGAGGTAATTCACCCCTCCACTTT	CASSLAGGNSPLHF
NA	NA	TRBV5-4	TRBJ1-5	TGTGCCGGATGGGTCAAAAGCCCGAAGGAGCCCCAGCATTTT	CAGWVKSPKEPQHF
NA	NA	TRBV30	TRBJ1-6	TGTGCCTGGAGTGTACAAAGGACACCCCTCCACTTT	CAWSVQRTPLHF
NA	NA	TRBV5-1	TRBJ2-1	TGCGCCAGCAGCTTGGCCGGACTTAACAATGAGCAGTTCTTC	CASSLAGLNNEQFF
NA	once	TRBV19	TRBJ1-6	TGTGCCAGTAGTTCGACTCCGAATTCACCCCTCCACTTT	CASSSTPNSPLHF
NA	few	TRBV11-2	TRBJ1-6	TGTGCCAGCAGCTCCAACGGACCCCTCCACTTT	CASSSNGPLHF
NA	NA	TRBV6-1	TRBJ1-1	TGTGCCAGCAGTGGGGGGATCCCTAACACTGAAGCTTTCTTT	CASSGGIPNTEAFF
NA	NA	TRBV27	TRBJ1-6	TGTGCCAGCAGTTTGGAGGGTGGAGCCGTTAATTCACCCCTCCACTTT	CASSLEGGAVNSPLHF
NA	NA	TRBV2	TRBJ2-5	TGTGCCAGCAGTCCAAGGGGGGGGACCCAGTACTTC	CASSPRGGTQYF
NA	once	TRBV30	TRBJ2-7	TGTGCCTGGAGTCCGGGACACCGGGTCGAGCAGTACTTC	CAWSPGHRVEQYF
TRBD1	NA	TRBV4-1	TRBJ1-1	TGCGCCAGCAGCCGAGGACAGGGGACAAAAAACACTGAAGCTTTCTTT	CASSRGQGTKNTEAFF
NA	NA	TRBV5-1	TRBJ2-3	TGCGCCAGCAGTAACAGGGAATCTGCAGATACGCAGTATTTT	CASSNRESADTQYF
NA	NA	TRBV29-1	TRBJ2-2	TGCAGCGTTGCACAGACGGCCAACACCGGGGAGCTGTTTTTT	CSVAQTANTGELFF
NA	NA	TRBV5-4	TRBJ2-3	TGTGCCAGCAGCAAGATGAGGGATACGCAGTATTTT	CASSKMRDTQYF
NA	NA	TRBV30	TRBJ1-4	TGTGCCTGGAGTTCAGTCACCACTAATGAAAAACTGTTTTTT	CAWSSVTTNEKLFF
TRBD1	NA	TRBV12-5	TRBJ2-3	TGTGCTAGTGGTTTCGGACAGGGCGTGACAGATACGCAGTATTTT	CASGFGQGVTDTQYF
NA	NA	TRBV15	TRBJ2-5	TGTGCCACCAGCAGAGGGGGGGCTCTAGAGACCCAGTACTTC	CATSRGGALETQYF
NA	NA	TRBV19	TRBJ2-5	TGTGCCAGTAGAAGCGGCATAGAGACCCAGTACTTC	CASRSGIETQYF
NA	NA	TRBV7-2	TRBJ2-1	TGTGCCAGCAGCTTAGCGCTTATCGGGAGCTCCTACAATGAGCAGTTCTTC	CASSLALIGSSYNEQFF
NA	NA	TRBV7-3	TRBJ1-1	TGTGCCAGCAGCTTGGACTGGGGGACTGAAGCTTTCTTT	CASSLDWGTEAFF
NA	NA	TRBV6-5	TRBJ1-4	TGTGCCAGCAGTCCTCCGGGTATTAATGAAAAACTGTTTTTT	CASSPPGINEKLFF
TRBD1	NA	TRBV30	TRBJ1-6	TGTGCCTGGGACAGGGGAGGCTCACCCCTCCACTTT	CAWDRGGSPLHF
NA	NA	TRBV18	TRBJ1-2	TGTGCCAGCTCACCTCCGGGTCAGGGTAGCTATGGCTACACCTTC	CASSPPGQGSYGYTF
TRBD1	NA	TRBV10-3	TRBJ2-7	TGTGCCATCAGTGAGGACAGGGGTGCCTACGAGCAGTACTTC	CAISEDRGAYEQYF
TRBD1	once	TRBV4-3	TRBJ2-3	TGCGCCAGCAGCCAAGATGGGTGGACAGGGGGCAGAGATACGCAGTATTTT	CASSQDGWTGGRDTQYF
NA	NA	TRBV28	TRBJ1-2	TGTGCCAGCAGTCCAACAGGAACGAGTGGTTACACCTTC	CASSPTGTSGYTF
NA	NA	TRBV7-9	TRBJ1-2	TGTGCCAGCAGCTTAGAAGGGTGGTATGGCTACACCTTC	CASSLEGWYGYTF
NA	few	TRBV15	TRBJ2-1	TGTGCCACCAGCAGAGAGAATAAATGGAATGAGCAGTTCTTC	CATSRENKWNEQFF
TRBD2	NA	TRBV5-1	TRBJ2-5	TGCGCCAGCAGCACCCTAGCGGGGCCGGGGGAGACCCAGTACTTC	CASSTLAGPGETQYF
NA	NA	TRBV2	TRBJ1-1	TGTGCCAGCAGTGAGCACGGGTACACTGAAGCTTTCTTT	CASSEHGYTEAFF
NA	once	TRBV18	TRBJ2-1	TGTGCCAGCTCACCAATTGCGTACAATGAGCAGTTCTTC	CASSPIAYNEQFF
TRBD2	once	TRBV18	TRBJ2-1	TGTGCCAGCTCACCCGGACTAGCGGTCGACAATGAGCAGTTCTTC	CASSPGLAVDNEQFF
NA	NA	TRBV27	TRBJ2-6	TGTGCCAGCAGTTTATATCCATCTGGGGCCAACGTCCTGACTTTC	CASSLYPSGANVLTF
TRBD1	NA	TRBV29-1	TRBJ1-4	TGCAGCACAGGGGGCCCAAATGAAAAACTGTTTTTT	CSTGGPNEKLFF